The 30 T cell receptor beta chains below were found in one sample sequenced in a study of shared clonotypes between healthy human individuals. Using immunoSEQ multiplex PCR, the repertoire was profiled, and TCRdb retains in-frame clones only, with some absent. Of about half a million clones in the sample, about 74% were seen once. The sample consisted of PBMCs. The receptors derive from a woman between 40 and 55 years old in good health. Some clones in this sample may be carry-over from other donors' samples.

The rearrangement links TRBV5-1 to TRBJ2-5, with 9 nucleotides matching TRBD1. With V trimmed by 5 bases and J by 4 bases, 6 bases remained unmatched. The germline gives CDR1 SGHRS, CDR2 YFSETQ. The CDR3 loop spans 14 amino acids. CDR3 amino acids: CASRETGGVETQYF. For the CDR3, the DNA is TGCGCCAGCAGGGAAACAGGGGGCGTAGAGACCCAGTACTTC.

The CDR3 spells CASRDYPTSYEQYF. The CDR3 nucleotides are TGTGCCAGCAGGGACTATCCTACATCCTACGAGCAGTACTTC. The rearrangement uses TRBV27 and TRBJ2-7, with a possible D match to TRBD2 (6 bases). Between the trimmed V and J ends, which lost 6 bases and 1 base, there was a span of 13 bases. The germline V gene encodes CDR1 MNHEY and CDR2 SMNVEV (reference sequence). CDR3 size: 14 residues.

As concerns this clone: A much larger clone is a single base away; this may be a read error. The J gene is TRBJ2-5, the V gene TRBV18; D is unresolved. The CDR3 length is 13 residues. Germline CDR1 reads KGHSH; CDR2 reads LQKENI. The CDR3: CASSPNPQEAQYF. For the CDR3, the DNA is TGTGCCAGCTCACCAAACCCCCAAGAGGCCCAGTACTTC.

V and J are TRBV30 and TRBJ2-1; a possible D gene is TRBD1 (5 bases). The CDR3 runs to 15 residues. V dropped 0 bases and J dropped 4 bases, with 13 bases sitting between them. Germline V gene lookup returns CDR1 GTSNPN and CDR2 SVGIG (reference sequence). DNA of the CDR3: TGTGCCTGGAGTGTACGGCAGGGTCCATACAATGAGCAGTTCTTC. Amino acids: CAWSVRQGPYNEQFF.

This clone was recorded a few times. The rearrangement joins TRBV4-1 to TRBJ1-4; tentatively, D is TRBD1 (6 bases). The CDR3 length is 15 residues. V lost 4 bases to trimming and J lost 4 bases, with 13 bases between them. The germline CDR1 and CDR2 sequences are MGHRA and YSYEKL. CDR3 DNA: TGCGCCAGCAGCCCAAAGACAGGCCGTAATGAAAAACTGTTTTTT. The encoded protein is CASSPKTGRNEKLFF.

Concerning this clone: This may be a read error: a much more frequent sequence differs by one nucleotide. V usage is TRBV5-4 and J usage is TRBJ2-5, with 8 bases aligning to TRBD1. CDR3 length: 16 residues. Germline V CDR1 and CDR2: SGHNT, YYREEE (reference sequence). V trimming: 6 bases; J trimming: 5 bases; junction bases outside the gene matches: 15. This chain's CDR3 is CASNSRGQGTWETQYF. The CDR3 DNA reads TGTGCCAGCAACAGCCGCGGACAGGGAACTTGGGAGACCCAGTACTTC.

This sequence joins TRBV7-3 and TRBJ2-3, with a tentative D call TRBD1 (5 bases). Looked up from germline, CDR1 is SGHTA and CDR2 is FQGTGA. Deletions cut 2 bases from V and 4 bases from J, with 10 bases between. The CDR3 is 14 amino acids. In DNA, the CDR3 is TGTGCCAGCAGCTTACTCCTAGGGGCAGATACGCAGTATTTT. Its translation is CASSLLLGADTQYF.

The CDR3: CASRPDKAEGYTF. CDR3 sequence (DNA): TGTGCCAGCAGGCCCGACAAAGCGGAAGGCTACACCTTC. This chain connects TRBV6-6 to TRBJ1-2; D is unclear. Trimming removed 6 bases at V and 8 bases at J, with 16 bases between. The germline CDR1 and CDR2 sequences are MNHNY and SVGAGI (reference sequence). CDR3 size: 13 residues.

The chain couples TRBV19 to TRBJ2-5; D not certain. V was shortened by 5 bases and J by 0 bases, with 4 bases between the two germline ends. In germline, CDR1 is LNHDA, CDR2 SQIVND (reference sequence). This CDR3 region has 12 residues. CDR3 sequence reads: CASSANQETQYF. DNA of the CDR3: TGTGCCAGTAGTGCAAACCAAGAGACCCAGTACTTC.

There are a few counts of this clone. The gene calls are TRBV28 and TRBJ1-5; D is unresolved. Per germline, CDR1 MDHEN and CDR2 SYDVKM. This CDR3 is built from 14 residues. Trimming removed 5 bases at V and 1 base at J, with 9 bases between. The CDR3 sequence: CASSTGFSNQPQHF. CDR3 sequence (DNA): TGTGCCAGCAGTACCGGTTTCAGCAATCAGCCCCAGCATTTT.

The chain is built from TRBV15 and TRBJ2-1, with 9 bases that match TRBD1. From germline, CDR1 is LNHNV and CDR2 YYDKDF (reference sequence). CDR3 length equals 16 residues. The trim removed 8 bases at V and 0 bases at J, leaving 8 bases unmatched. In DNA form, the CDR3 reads TGTGCCACCCTCAAACCGGGACAGGGCTCCTACAATGAGCAGTTCTTC. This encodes CATLKPGQGSYNEQFF.

The CDR3 is CASSSGGTYEQYF. The CDR3, as DNA: TGTGCCAGCAGTAGCGGGGGGACCTACGAGCAGTACTTC. The chain employs TRBV28 and TRBJ2-7; 9 nucleotides match TRBD2. The CDR3 runs to 13 residues. CDR1 and CDR2 from the germline V gene are MDHEN and SYDVKM. The trim removed 5 bases at V and 2 bases at J, leaving 1 base unmatched.

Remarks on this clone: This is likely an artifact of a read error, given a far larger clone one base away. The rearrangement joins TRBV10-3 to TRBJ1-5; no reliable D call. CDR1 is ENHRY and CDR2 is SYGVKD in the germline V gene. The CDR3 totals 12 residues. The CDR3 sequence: CAIGAPNQPRHF. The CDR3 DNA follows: TGTGCCATCGGCGCTCCCAATCAGCCCCGGCATTTT.

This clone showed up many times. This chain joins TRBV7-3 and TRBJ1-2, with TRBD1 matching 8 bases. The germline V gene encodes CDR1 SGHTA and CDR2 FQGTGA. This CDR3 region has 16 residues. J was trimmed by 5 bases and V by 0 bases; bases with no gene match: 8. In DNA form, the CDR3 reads TGTGCCAGCAGCTTAACTCCGGACAGGGACCAGTATGGCTACACCTTC. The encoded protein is CASSLTPDRDQYGYTF.

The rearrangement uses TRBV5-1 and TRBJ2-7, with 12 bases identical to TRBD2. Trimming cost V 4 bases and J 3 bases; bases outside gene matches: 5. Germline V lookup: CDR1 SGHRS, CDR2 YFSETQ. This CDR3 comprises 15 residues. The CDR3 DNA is TGCGCCAGCAGCCTACAGACTAGCGGGAGCTACGAGCAGTACTTC. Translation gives CASSLQTSGSYEQYF.

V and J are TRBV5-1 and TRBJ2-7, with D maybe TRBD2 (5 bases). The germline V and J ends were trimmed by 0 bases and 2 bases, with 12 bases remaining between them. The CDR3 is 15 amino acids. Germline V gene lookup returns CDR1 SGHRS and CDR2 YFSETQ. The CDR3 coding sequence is TGCGCCAGCAGCTTGGGGGCTAGCAGGACCTACGAGCAGTACTTC. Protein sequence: CASSLGASRTYEQYF.

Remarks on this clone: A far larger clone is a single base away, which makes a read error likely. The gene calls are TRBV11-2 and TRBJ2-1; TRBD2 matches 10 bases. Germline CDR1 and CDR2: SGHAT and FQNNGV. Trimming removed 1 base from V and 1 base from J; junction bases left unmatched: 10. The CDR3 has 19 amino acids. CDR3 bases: TGTGCCAGCAGCTTAGGGAGGAGAATAGCGGGGGGATCCTACAATGAGCAGTTCTTC. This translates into CASSLGRRIAGGSYNEQFF.

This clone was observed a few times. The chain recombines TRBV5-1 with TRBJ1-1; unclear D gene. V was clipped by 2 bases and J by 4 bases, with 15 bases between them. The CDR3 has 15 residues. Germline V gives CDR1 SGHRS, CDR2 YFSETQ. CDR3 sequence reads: CASSFKRDGLTEAFF. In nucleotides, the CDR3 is TGCGCCAGCAGCTTTAAGAGAGACGGGCTCACTGAAGCTTTCTTT.

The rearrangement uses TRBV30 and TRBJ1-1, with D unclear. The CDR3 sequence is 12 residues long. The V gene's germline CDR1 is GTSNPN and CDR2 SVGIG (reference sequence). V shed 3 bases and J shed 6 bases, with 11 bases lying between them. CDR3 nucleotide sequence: TGTGCCTGGAGCCTCCCTGTGCCTGAAGCTTTCTTT. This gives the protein CAWSLPVPEAFF.

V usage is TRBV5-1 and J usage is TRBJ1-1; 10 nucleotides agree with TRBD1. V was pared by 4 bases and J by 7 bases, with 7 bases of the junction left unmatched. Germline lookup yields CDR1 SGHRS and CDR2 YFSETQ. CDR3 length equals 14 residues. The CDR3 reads CASSRAGTGDEAFF. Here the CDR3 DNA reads TGCGCCAGCAGCCGGGCCGGGACAGGGGATGAAGCTTTCTTT.

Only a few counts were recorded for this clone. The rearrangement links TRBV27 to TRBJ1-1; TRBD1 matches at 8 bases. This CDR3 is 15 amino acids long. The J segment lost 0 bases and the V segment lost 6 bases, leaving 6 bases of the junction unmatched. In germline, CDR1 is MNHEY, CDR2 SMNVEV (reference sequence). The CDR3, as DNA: TGTGCCAGCAGCCAGACAGGGGCCATGAACACTGAAGCTTTCTTT. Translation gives CASSQTGAMNTEAFF.

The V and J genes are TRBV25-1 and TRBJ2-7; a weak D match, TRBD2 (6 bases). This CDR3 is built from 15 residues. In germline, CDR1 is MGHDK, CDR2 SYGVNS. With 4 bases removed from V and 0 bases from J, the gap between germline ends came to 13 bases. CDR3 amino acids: CASSGNSGSSYEQYF. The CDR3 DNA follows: TGTGCCAGCAGTGGGAATAGCGGTAGCTCCTACGAGCAGTACTTC.

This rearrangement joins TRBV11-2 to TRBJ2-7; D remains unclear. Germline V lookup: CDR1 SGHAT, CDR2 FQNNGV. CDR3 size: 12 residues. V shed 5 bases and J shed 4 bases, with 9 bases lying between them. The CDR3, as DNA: TGTGCCAGCAGCCCCCCTGGGTACGAGCAGTACTTC. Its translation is CASSPPGYEQYF.

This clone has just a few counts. The CDR3 reads CASSLGSAGSSYEQYF. CDR3 DNA sequence: TGCGCCAGCAGCCTGGGCAGTGCCGGGTCTTCCTACGAGCAGTACTTC. The chain joins TRBV5-1 to TRBJ2-7; no clear D. The ends were cut back, 4 bases at V and 1 base at J, with 18 bases in the middle. Germline V CDR1 and CDR2: SGHRS, YFSETQ. The CDR3 covers 16 residues.

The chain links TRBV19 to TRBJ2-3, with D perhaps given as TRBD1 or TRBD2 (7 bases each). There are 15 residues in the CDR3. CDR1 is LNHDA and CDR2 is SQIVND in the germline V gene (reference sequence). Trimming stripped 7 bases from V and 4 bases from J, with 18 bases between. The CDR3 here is CASIDRQGGPDTQYF. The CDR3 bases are TGTGCCAGTATCGATAGACAGGGAGGGCCAGATACGCAGTATTTT.

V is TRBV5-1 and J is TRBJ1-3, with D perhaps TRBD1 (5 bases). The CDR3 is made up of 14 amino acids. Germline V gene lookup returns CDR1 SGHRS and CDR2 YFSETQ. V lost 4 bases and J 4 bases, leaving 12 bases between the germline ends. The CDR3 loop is CASSPEGPGNTIYF. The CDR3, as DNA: TGCGCCAGCAGCCCGGAGGGGCCCGGAAACACCATATATTTT.

The CDR3 reads CASSANGGYQETQYF. The CDR3 DNA reads as TGTGCCAGCAGCGCTAACGGGGGGTACCAAGAGACCCAGTACTTC. This chain links TRBV9 with TRBJ2-5, with 7 bases fitting TRBD2. The CDR3 runs to 15 residues. Germline CDR1 SGDLS, CDR2 YYNGEE. V was pared by 3 bases and J by 0 bases, with 5 bases of the junction left unmatched.

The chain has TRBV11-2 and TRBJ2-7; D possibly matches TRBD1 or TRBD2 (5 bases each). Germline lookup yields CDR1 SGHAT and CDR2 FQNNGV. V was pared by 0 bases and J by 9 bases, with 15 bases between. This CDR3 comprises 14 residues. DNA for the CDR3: TGTGCCAGCAGCTTAGATAGGGATCTGAGGGGGCAGTACTTC. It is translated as CASSLDRDLRGQYF.

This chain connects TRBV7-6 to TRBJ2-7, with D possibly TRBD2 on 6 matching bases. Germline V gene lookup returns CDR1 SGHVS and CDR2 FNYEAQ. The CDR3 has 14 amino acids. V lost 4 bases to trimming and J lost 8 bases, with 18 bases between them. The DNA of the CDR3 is TGTGCCAGCAGCTCTCTTGAAGGGAGGCGGCAGCAGTACTTC. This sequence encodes CASSSLEGRRQQYF.

CDR3 sequence reads: CASSLWGGRNSNQPQHF. In DNA, the CDR3 is TGTGCCAGCAGTTTATGGGGGGGACGGAATAGCAATCAGCCCCAGCATTTT. V and J are TRBV27 and TRBJ1-5, with D perhaps TRBD1 (5 bases). V lost 1 base to trimming and J lost 0 bases, with 13 bases between them. The germline V gene encodes CDR1 MNHEY and CDR2 SMNVEV (reference sequence). The CDR3 has 17 residues.